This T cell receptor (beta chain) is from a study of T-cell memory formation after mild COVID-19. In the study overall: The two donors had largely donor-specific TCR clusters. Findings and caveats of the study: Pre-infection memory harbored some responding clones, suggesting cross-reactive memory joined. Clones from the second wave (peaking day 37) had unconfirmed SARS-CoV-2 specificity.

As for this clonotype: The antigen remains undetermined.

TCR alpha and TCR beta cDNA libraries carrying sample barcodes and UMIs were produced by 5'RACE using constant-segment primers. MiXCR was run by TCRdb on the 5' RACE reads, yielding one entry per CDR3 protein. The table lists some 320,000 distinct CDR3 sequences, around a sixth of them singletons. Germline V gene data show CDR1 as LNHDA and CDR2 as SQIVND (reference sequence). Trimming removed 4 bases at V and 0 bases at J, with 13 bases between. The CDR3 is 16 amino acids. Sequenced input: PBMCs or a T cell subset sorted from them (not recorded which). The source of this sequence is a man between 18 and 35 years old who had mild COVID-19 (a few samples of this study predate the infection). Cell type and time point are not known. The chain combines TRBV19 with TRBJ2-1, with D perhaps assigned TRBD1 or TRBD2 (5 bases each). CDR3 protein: CASSTPGTVSYNEQFF. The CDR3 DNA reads TGTGCCAGTAGTACTCCAGGGACCGTCTCCTACAATGAGCAGTTCTTC.